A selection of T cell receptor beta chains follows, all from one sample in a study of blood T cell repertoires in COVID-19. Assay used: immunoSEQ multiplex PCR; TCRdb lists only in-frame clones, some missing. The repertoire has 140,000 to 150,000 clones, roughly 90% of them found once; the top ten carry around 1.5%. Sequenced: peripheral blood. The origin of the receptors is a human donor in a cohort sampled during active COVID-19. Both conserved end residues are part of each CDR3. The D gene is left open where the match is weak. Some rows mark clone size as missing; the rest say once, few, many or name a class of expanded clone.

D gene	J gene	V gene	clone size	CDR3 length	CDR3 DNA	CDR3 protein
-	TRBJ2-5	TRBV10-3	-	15	TGTGCCATCAGTGAGCGGGGGGCGTTCCAAGAGACCCAGTACTTC	CAISERGAFQETQYF
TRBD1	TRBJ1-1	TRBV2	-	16	TGTGCCAGCAGTGACGGGACAGGGGGGGAGAACACTGAAGCTTTCTTT	CASSDGTGGENTEAFF
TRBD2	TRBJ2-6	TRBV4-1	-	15	TGCGCCAGCAGCCAAAGCGGGACTGGGGCCAACGTCCTGACTTTC	CASSQSGTGANVLTF
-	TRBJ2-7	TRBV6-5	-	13	TGTGCCAGCAGTTACTCCGTAACGGACGAGCAGTACTTC	CASSYSVTDEQYF
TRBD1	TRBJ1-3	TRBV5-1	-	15	TGCGCCAGCAGCTTGGGGACAGGCCTGGGAAACACCATATATTTT	CASSLGTGLGNTIYF
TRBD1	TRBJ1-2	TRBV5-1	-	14	TGCGCCAGCAGCTTGGGGGCGGGACAGTTCGGCTACACCTTC	CASSLGAGQFGYTF
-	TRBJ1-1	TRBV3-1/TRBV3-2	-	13	TGTGCCAGCAGCCGTGGCGGGAACACTGAAGCTTTCTTT	CASSRGGNTEAFF
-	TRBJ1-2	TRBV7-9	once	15	TGTGCCAGCAGCTTAGGGCTGGCGGATCCTTATGGCTACACCTTC	CASSLGLADPYGYTF
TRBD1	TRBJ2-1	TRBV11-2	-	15	TGTGCCAGCAGCTCGGACAGGGTTTCCTACAATGAGCAGTTCTTC	CASSSDRVSYNEQFF
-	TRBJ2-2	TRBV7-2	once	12	TGTGCCAGCAGCTCCCGTACTGGGGAGCTGTTTTTT	CASSSRTGELFF
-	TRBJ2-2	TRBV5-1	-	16	TGCGCCAGCTCGGAAAGCCGGACAGATCTCGGCGGGGAGCTGTTTTTT	CASSESRTDLGGELFF